The clone carrying this T cell receptor (beta chain) was observed a single time. The data stem from a study of Ad26.COV2.S vaccination and SARS-CoV-2 variants. As for treatment: approximately 18 received Ad26.COV2.S at low or high dose, single or two shots; roughly 5 received placebo; per-sample allocation not given. Specimen acquisition occurred on day 63 following the initial vaccine or placebo injection. Generated by immunoSEQ multiplex PCR, the TCRdb table keeps only in-frame clones and is missing some. In the table there are over 400,000 clones, about nine tenths of which are singletons. The sequence was obtained from a person aged 18-65 years who received the Ad26.COV2.S COVID-19 vaccine or a placebo. The source material was peripheral blood, sampled in a trial of Ad26.COV2.S vaccine versus placebo.

The CDR3 region has the DNA TGCGCCAGCAGCTTGGACCCTAACCAAGAGACCCAGTACTTC. Its protein is CASSLDPNQETQYF. The genes are TRBV5-1 and TRBJ2-5; D not resolved. The CDR3 length is 14 residues. Germline CDR1 SGHRS, CDR2 YFSETQ. Trimming left V 0 bases short and J 0 bases short, with 6 bases between.